The present TCR beta chain was sequenced within a study of post-analysis software for immune sequencing data. Study-wide points: Controls had significantly higher normalized Chao1 diversity than multiple sclerosis patients.

Every TCR beta cDNA library bore unique molecular identifiers. Each batch of 1 to 10 million T cells produced roughly 500,000 cDNA molecules. TCRdb redid the calling of the PCR reads with MiXCR, one entry per CDR3 protein. The profile shows some 700,000 distinct CDR3 sequences, 59% of them singletons. Worth noting for this clonotype: Antigen specificity is unknown.

Input material: blood. This sequence was found in a girl aged 2 to 9 with multiple sclerosis.

CDR3 region: CASSQWNSPTQYF. In DNA, the CDR3 is TGCGCCAGCAGCCAATGGAATAGTCCCACGCAGTATTTT. The rearrangement links TRBV4-3 to TRBJ2-3; no firm D call. The CDR3 consists of 13 residues. Trimming took off 2 bases at V and 9 bases at J, with 12 bases between the two ends. In germline, CDR1 is LGHNA, CDR2 YSLEER.